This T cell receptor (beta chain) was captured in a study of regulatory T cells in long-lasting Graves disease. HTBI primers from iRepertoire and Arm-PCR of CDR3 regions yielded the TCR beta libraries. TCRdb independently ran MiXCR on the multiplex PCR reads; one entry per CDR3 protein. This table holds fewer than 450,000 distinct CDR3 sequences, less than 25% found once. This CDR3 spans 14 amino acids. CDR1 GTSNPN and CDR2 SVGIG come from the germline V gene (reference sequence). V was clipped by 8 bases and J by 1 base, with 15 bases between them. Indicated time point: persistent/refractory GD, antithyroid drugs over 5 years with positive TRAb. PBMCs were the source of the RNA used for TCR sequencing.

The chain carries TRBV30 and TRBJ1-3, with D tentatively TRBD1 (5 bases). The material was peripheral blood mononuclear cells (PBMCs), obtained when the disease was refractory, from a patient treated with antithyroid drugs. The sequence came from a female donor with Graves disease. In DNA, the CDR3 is TGTGCCGGCTCTGAGGGGAATTCTGGAAACACCATATATTTT. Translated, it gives CAGSEGNSGNTIYF.